A single T cell receptor (beta chain) is shown here with its context. The data were obtained in a study of blood T cell repertoires in COVID-19. Participants came from under 30 US areas, aged about 18 to 89 years. Measured with immunoSEQ multiplex PCR; TCRdb has only the in-frame clones, and not every one. The sample shows approximately 380,000 clones, 88% of them seen only once. The CDR3 is 13 residues long. Per the germline V gene, CDR1 is ENHRY and CDR2 is SYGVKD. Trimming stripped 10 bases from V and 2 bases from J, with 13 bases between. This TCR was recovered from a woman younger than 30 who had recovered from COVID-19. Sequenced: PBMCs or T cells enriched from blood (not recorded which). V gene TRBV10-3 combines with J gene TRBJ2-3; possible D gene TRBD1, 6 bases. The chain's CDR3 is CATSGQITDTQYF. As DNA, the CDR3 is TGTGCCACCTCGGGACAAATCACAGATACGCAGTATTTT.